Below are 25 T cell receptor beta chains sequenced from a single sample in a study of blood T cell repertoires in COVID-19. The protocol was immunoSEQ multiplex PCR, while the TCRdb copy is restricted to in-frame clones and leaves out a portion. In the table there are 150,000 to 200,000 clones, 84% of which are singletons. Sequenced: PBMCs or T cells enriched from blood (not recorded which). These TCRs come from a middle-aged man who had recovered from COVID-19.

This rearrangement joins TRBV28 to TRBJ1-5; a possible D gene is TRBD1 (6 bases). This CDR3 is built from 14 residues. Deletions cut 3 bases from V and 7 bases from J, with 13 bases between. Germline CDR1 is MDHEN and CDR2 is SYDVKM. Written as DNA, the CDR3 is TGTGCCAGCAGTTTGGACAGAACGTACCAGCCCCAGCATTTT. Protein sequence: CASSLDRTYQPQHF. The full variable domain, completed using reference TRBV28 and TRBJ1-5, is DVKVTQSSRYLVKRTGEKVFLECVQDMDHENMFWYRQDPGLGLRLIYFSYDVKMKEKGDIPEGYSVSREKKERFSLILESASTNQTSMYLCASSLDRTYQPQHFGDGTRLSIL.

The gene calls are TRBV19 and TRBJ2-7, with 8 bases that match TRBD1. Germline V gives CDR1 LNHDA, CDR2 SQIVND (reference sequence). V shed 5 bases, J shed 3 bases, and the junction held 9 bases outside the gene matches. This CDR3 region has 15 residues. The CDR3 DNA sequence: TGTGCCAGTAGTCCCTCGACAGGGGTATTCTACGAGCAGTACTTC. Residues: CASSPSTGVFYEQYF.

The chain recombines TRBV10-3 with TRBJ2-1; 7 bases align to TRBD1. There are 13 residues in the CDR3. Germline V gives CDR1 ENHRY, CDR2 SYGVKD. Trimming removed 10 bases from V and 7 bases from J; junction bases left unmatched: 10. CDR3 region: CASAGTVRNEQFF. CDR3 DNA sequence: TGTGCCAGCGCCGGGACAGTCAGAAATGAGCAGTTCTTC.

This sequence joins TRBV14 and TRBJ1-2; 8 nucleotides match TRBD1. Trimming cost V 4 bases and J 8 bases; bases outside gene matches: 6. CDR1 and CDR2 (germline): SGHDN, FVKESK. This CDR3 comprises 13 residues. The CDR3 region is CASSRTGMRGYTF. Written as DNA, the CDR3 is TGTGCCAGCAGCCGGACAGGGATGCGCGGCTACACCTTC.

This clone has only one observation. The chain employs TRBV29-1 and TRBJ2-7; TRBD1 agrees at 7 bases. V trimming: 6 bases; J trimming: 6 bases; junction bases outside the gene matches: 5. CDR3 length: 11 residues. In germline, CDR1 is SQVTM, CDR2 ANQGSEA. The DNA of the CDR3 is TGCAGCGTGACAGGGTCCGGCGAGCAGTACTTC. Its translation is CSVTGSGEQYF.

The V call is TRBV15, the J call TRBJ1-5, with 9 bases identical to TRBD1. V dropped 3 bases and J dropped 7; count of bases not matched to a gene: 13. The CDR3 extends over 17 amino acids. Germline V CDR1 and CDR2: LNHNV, YYDKDF (reference sequence). Here the CDR3 reads CATSRTPARTGDQPQHF. CDR3 nucleotide sequence: TGTGCCACCAGCAGGACGCCGGCCCGGACAGGGGACCAGCCCCAGCATTTT. Based on the CDR3 plus reference TRBV15 and TRBJ1-5, the full variable domain is DAMVIQNPRYQVTQFGKPVTLSCSQTLNHNVMYWYQQKSSQAPKLLFHYYDKDFNNEADTPDNFQSRRPNTSFCFLDIRSPGLGDTAMYLCATSRTPARTGDQPQHFGDGTRLSIL.

J is TRBJ1-4 and V is TRBV6-6, with a tentative D call TRBD1 (5 bases). CDR1 is MNHNY and CDR2 is SVGAGI in the germline V gene (reference sequence). Deletions cut 5 bases from V and 10 bases from J, with 14 bases between. The CDR3 spans 13 residues. Here the CDR3 DNA reads TGTGCCAGCAGTCGCGGCTATCAGGGAAAACTGTTTTTT. Translated: CASSRGYQGKLFF.

This rearrangement joins TRBV30 to TRBJ2-7; D is ambiguous. Germline V gene sequence: CDR1 GTSNPN, CDR2 SVGIG (reference sequence). Trimming took off 2 bases at V and 3 bases at J, with 11 bases between the two ends. CDR3 length: 13 residues. The DNA for the CDR3 is TGTGCCTGGAGTCGCTATCCAAACTACGAGCAGTACTTC. This sequence encodes CAWSRYPNYEQYF.

This clone was seen only a few times. The rearrangement joins TRBV5-1 to TRBJ2-7; D not certain. Between the trimmed V and J ends, which lost 0 bases and 1 base, there was a span of 11 bases. From germline, CDR1 is SGHRS and CDR2 YFSETQ. The CDR3 covers 15 residues. Here the CDR3 reads CASSLDHGASYEQYF. For the CDR3, the DNA is TGCGCCAGCAGCTTGGACCATGGAGCATCCTACGAGCAGTACTTC.

The chain recombines TRBV5-6 with TRBJ1-2; TRBD1 matches at 8 bases. Germline trimming cut 4 bases from V and 0 bases from J; bases unmatched to any gene: 11. The germline gives CDR1 SGHDT, CDR2 YYEEEE. The length of the CDR3 is 17 residues. CDR3 sequence reads: CASSPGGRGRANYGYTF. CDR3 coding DNA: TGTGCCAGCAGCCCGGGAGGCAGGGGGCGAGCTAACTATGGCTACACCTTC. Using reference TRBV5-6 and TRBJ1-2 for the parts outside the CDR3, the full variable domain is DAGVTQSPTHLIKTRGQQVTLRCSPKSGHDTVSWYQQALGQGPQFIFQYYEEEERQRGNFPDRFSGHQFPNYSSELNVNALLLGDSALYLCASSPGGRGRANYGYTFGSGTRLTVV.

The rearrangement uses TRBV7-6 and TRBJ1-1; TRBD1 aligns across 7 bases. CDR1 and CDR2 from the germline V gene are SGHVS and FNYEAQ. Trimming cost V 1 base and J 0 bases; bases outside gene matches: 11. This CDR3 comprises 18 residues. Written as DNA, the CDR3 is TGTGCCAGCAGCTTAGGACCAAACAGGGGCGGAATGAACACTGAAGCTTTCTTT. Translated: CASSLGPNRGGMNTEAFF.

The V gene is TRBV3-1 (or the pseudogene TRBV3-2), the J gene TRBJ1-3; 8 bases are a match to TRBD1. The ends lost 1 base at V and 4 bases at J; junction bases unmatched: 12. From germline, CDR1 is LGHDT and CDR2 YNNKEL (reference sequence). The CDR3 totals 18 residues. CDR3 residues: CASSQGTGGFLAGNTIYF. The CDR3 nucleotides are TGTGCCAGCAGCCAAGGCACAGGGGGGTTTCTAGCGGGAAACACCATATATTTT.

The chain couples TRBV10-2 to TRBJ1-5, with a possible D match to TRBD1 (5 bases). Trimming removed 1 base at V and 6 bases at J, with 10 bases between. CDR1 WSHSY and CDR2 SAAADI come from the germline V gene. The CDR3 is 14 amino acids. The CDR3 DNA reads as TGCGCCAGCAGTGAGTTCTCAGGGTTTCAGCCCCAGCATTTT. Its translation: CASSEFSGFQPQHF.

The J gene is TRBJ2-3, the V gene TRBV4-2, with 8 bases matching TRBD2. V lost 3 bases to trimming and J lost 0 bases; unmatched junction nucleotides: 8. The CDR3 runs 17 residues. Germline V gene sequence: CDR1 LGHNA, CDR2 YNFKEQ. The DNA of the CDR3 is TGTGCCAGCAGCCAGATAAGCGGGGGCCGAAGCACAGATACGCAGTATTTT. Its protein is CASSQISGGRSTDTQYF.

The CDR3 DNA reads as TGTGCCAGCAGCTTAGAGGCTAGCGGGGCCTACAATGAGCAGTTCTTC. As protein: CASSLEASGAYNEQFF. V gene TRBV7-6 combines with J gene TRBJ2-1; 9 positions agree with TRBD2. The CDR3 is 16 amino acids. V was clipped by 1 base and J by 2 bases; unmatched bases: 3. Germline loops: CDR1 SGHVS, CDR2 FNYEAQ.

The V gene is TRBV18, the J gene TRBJ1-1, with TRBD1 matching over 7 bases. There are 15 residues in the CDR3. The V gene end was trimmed by 3 bases and the J gene end by 7 bases; junction bases not matched to a gene: 11. The germline V gene has CDR1 KGHSH and CDR2 LQKENI. CDR3 sequence (DNA): TGTGCCAGCTCACCCATACTACAGGGGAAAGGTGAAGCTTTCTTT. Residues: CASSPILQGKGEAFF. Full variable domain (rest looked up from reference TRBV18 and TRBJ1-1): NAGVMQNPRHLVRRRGQEARLRCSPMKGHSHVYWYRQLPEEGLKFMVYLQKENIIDESGMPKERFSAEFPKEGPSILRIQQVVRGDSAAYFCASSPILQGKGEAFFGQGTRLTVV.

The rearrangement joins TRBV18 to TRBJ1-3, with D maybe TRBD1 (5 bases). The length of the CDR3 is 15 residues. V was pared by 5 bases and J by 0 bases, with 11 bases between. Germline CDR1 and CDR2: KGHSH and LQKENI. The CDR3 loop reads CASSAREHSGNTIYF. CDR3 nucleotides: TGTGCCAGCTCAGCCAGGGAACACTCTGGAAACACCATATATTTT.

This chain joins TRBV5-6 and TRBJ2-2; TRBD1 matches at 10 bases. Germline V gene lookup returns CDR1 SGHDT and CDR2 YYEEEE. The CDR3 runs to 16 residues. The V segment lost 4 bases and the J segment 7 bases; nucleotides outside the gene matches: 10. The CDR3 DNA sequence: TGTGCCAGCAGCAACCGGGACAGGGGATTCTTCGGGGAGCTGTTTTTT. It is translated as CASSNRDRGFFGELFF.

The rearrangement uses TRBV7-9 and TRBJ1-1; D unresolved. Per germline, CDR1 SEHNR and CDR2 FQNEAQ (reference sequence). This CDR3 region has 13 residues. The V and J ends lost 5 bases and 0 bases respectively, with 7 bases between them. This chain's CDR3 is CASSLSLNTEAFF. CDR3 nucleotide sequence: TGTGCCAGCAGCCTTTCGTTGAACACTGAAGCTTTCTTT.

The CDR3 nucleotides are TGTGCCAGTAGTATCGTCCAGGGGAACTACAATGAGCAGTTCTTC. Translation: CASSIVQGNYNEQFF. J is TRBJ2-1 and V is TRBV19; weak D call: TRBD1 (6 bases). CDR1 is LNHDA and CDR2 is SQIVND in the germline V gene (reference sequence). The CDR3 sequence is 15 residues long. V dropped 3 bases and J dropped 3 bases, with 12 bases sitting between them.

Worth noting for this clone: This sample includes further DNA sequences coding for the same CDR3. This chain connects TRBV7-9 to TRBJ1-4, with a weak D call TRBD1 (5 bases). The V end lost 1 base, the J end lost 6 bases, and 9 bases lay between the germline ends. CDR3 length: 14 residues. Germline V gene lookup returns CDR1 SEHNR and CDR2 FQNEAQ (reference sequence). CDR3 sequence (DNA): TGTGCCAGCAGCTTAGGTACGGGGGATGAAAAACTGTTTTTT. Its protein product is CASSLGTGDEKLFF. Full variable domain (missing parts from reference TRBV7-9 and TRBJ1-4): DTGVSQNPRHKITKRGQNVTFRCDPISEHNRLYWYRQTLGQGPEFLTYFQNEAQLEKSRLLSDRFSAERPKGSFSTLEIQRTEQGDSAMYLCASSLGTGDEKLFFGSGTQLSVL.

The CDR3 protein is CASGLGPKDTQYF. The CDR3 coding sequence is TGTGCCAGCGGACTGGGTCCTAAGGATACGCAGTATTTT. The rearrangement uses TRBV19 and TRBJ2-3; D might be TRBD2 (5 bases). V was trimmed by 9 bases and J by 6 bases, leaving 16 bases between them. Germline CDR1 reads LNHDA; CDR2 reads SQIVND (reference sequence). The CDR3 length is 13 residues.

V is TRBV15 and J is TRBJ2-1, with D perhaps matching TRBD2 (8 bases). Germline CDR1 is LNHNV and CDR2 is YYDKDF (reference sequence). With 1 base removed from V and 5 bases from J, the gap between germline ends came to 12 bases. The CDR3 is 15 amino acids. The CDR3 DNA is TGTGCCACCAGCAGAGGTAGCGGGACAGACAATGAGCAGTTCTTC. Encoded protein: CATSRGSGTDNEQFF.

The rearrangement uses TRBV2 and TRBJ1-1; 7 bases are a match to TRBD1. J lost 4 bases, V lost 7 bases, and 6 bases had no gene match. CDR3 length equals 13 residues. CDR1 is SNHLY and CDR2 is FYNNEI in the germline V gene. Here the CDR3 reads CASKGTVFTEAFF. CDR3 nucleotides: TGTGCCAGCAAAGGGACAGTCTTCACTGAAGCTTTCTTT.

The V and J genes are TRBV19 and TRBJ1-5; 7 positions agree with TRBD1. This CDR3 contains 15 residues. Germline V CDR1 and CDR2: LNHDA, SQIVND (reference sequence). The V gene end was trimmed by 5 bases and the J gene end by 4 bases; junction bases not matched to a gene: 8. Here the CDR3 reads CASSPLGGKNQPQHF. CDR3 DNA: TGTGCCAGTAGTCCGTTAGGGGGCAAAAATCAGCCCCAGCATTTT. The whole variable domain, filled in from reference TRBV19 and TRBJ1-5, reads DGGITQSPKYLFRKEGQNVTLSCEQNLNHDAMYWYRQDPGQGLRLIYYSQIVNDFQKGDIAEGYSVSREKKESFPLTVTSAQKNPTAFYLCASSPLGGKNQPQHFGDGTRLSIL.